These 16 T cell receptor beta chains came from one sample sequenced in a study of cytomegalovirus exposure and HLA in healthy donors. Primers: 60 Vbeta forward and 13 Jbeta reverse. Measured with immunoSEQ multiplex PCR; TCRdb has only the in-frame clones, and not every one. Of 170,000 or so clones listed, over 65% are singletons. The sequenced sample was PBMCs. The source is a woman aged 55-69 years in good health and CMV-seropositive.

The CDR3 coding sequence is TGTGCCAGCAGCTCCCGACAGCCTAGCACAGATACGCAGTATTTT. Translated, it gives CASSSRQPSTDTQYF. The chain links TRBV11-2 to TRBJ2-3; D is possibly TRBD1 (5 bases). The V end was cut by 4 bases, the J end by 0 bases, with 11 bases between. CDR3 length: 15 amino acids. Looked up from germline, CDR1 is SGHAT and CDR2 is FQNNGV.

This rearrangement joins TRBV7-2 to TRBJ1-3; TRBD1 might be the D (5 bases). Germline CDR1 and CDR2: SGHTA and FQGNSA. This CDR3 region has 15 residues. The V gene lost 1 base and the J gene lost 4 bases, with 11 bases spanning the gap. The CDR3 bases are TGTGCCAGCAGCTTAGTGGGGGGGTCCGGAAACACCATATATTTT. Protein product: CASSLVGGSGNTIYF.

Note on this clone: Other nucleotide sequences in the sample specify the same CDR3. The chain is built from TRBV18 and TRBJ1-3; D uncertain. The length of the CDR3 is 16 residues. The V gene's germline CDR1 is KGHSH and CDR2 LQKENI. With 6 bases removed from V and 0 bases from J, the gap between germline ends came to 15 bases. CDR3: CASSPYDSSSGNTIYF. As DNA, the CDR3 is TGTGCCAGCTCGCCCTACGACTCGAGCTCTGGAAACACCATATATTTT.

This clone was seen just once. The genes are TRBV28 and TRBJ1-5; 9 nucleotides align to TRBD1. Per the germline V gene, CDR1 is MDHEN and CDR2 is SYDVKM. The CDR3 has 16 residues. Germline trimming cut 5 bases from V and 6 bases from J; bases unmatched to any gene: 11. This CDR3 is CASSAGTGPKGQPQHF. DNA for the CDR3: TGTGCCAGCAGTGCGGGGACAGGGCCAAAGGGTCAGCCCCAGCATTTT.

This sequence joins TRBV18 and TRBJ1-3; no clear D gene. This CDR3 is 13 amino acids long. Trimming took 6 bases from V and 8 from J, leaving 14 bases between them. Germline-derived CDR1 and CDR2 are KGHSH and LQKENI. CDR3 in amino acids: CASSPGMEDTIYF. The CDR3 DNA follows: TGTGCCAGCTCTCCGGGGATGGAGGACACCATATATTTT.

This chain uses TRBV7-9 with TRBJ1-2; TRBD1 aligns across 7 bases. Trimming cost V 5 bases and J 5 bases; bases outside gene matches: 14. The CDR3 is made up of 16 amino acids. Germline CDR1 and CDR2: SEHNR and FQNEAQ (reference sequence). Here the CDR3 reads CASSPGGTVQLYGYTF. The CDR3 DNA reads as TGTGCCAGCAGCCCGGGAGGGACAGTACAGCTTTATGGCTACACCTTC. Filled out from reference TRBV7-9 and TRBJ1-2, the complete variable domain reads DTGVSQNPRHKITKRGQNVTFRCDPISEHNRLYWYRQTLGQGPEFLTYFQNEAQLEKSRLLSDRFSAERPKGSFSTLEIQRTEQGDSAMYLCASSPGGTVQLYGYTFGSGTRLTVV.

The rearrangement uses TRBV28 and TRBJ2-3; TRBD2 aligns across 8 bases. The V gene's germline CDR1 is MDHEN and CDR2 SYDVKM. Unmatched junction bases numbered 10, after V lost 4 bases and J lost 4 bases. The CDR3 contains 16 residues. The CDR3 reads CASSSDSGGRADTQYF. The CDR3 bases are TGTGCCAGCAGTTCGGATTCGGGGGGGCGAGCAGATACGCAGTATTTT.

The V gene is TRBV7-2, the J gene TRBJ1-2; 8 bases line up with TRBD1. V was clipped by 5 bases and J by 4 bases; unmatched bases: 6. From germline, CDR1 is SGHTA and CDR2 FQGNSA. CDR3 length equals 14 residues. The CDR3 loop reads CASSPGGSGYGYTF. The CDR3, as DNA: TGTGCCAGCAGCCCAGGGGGCTCGGGCTATGGCTACACCTTC.

The V gene is TRBV6-1, the J gene TRBJ2-1, with a tentative D call TRBD2 (6 bases). The CDR3 is 14 amino acids. The germline V gene encodes CDR1 MNHNS and CDR2 SASEGT. V was pared by 6 bases and J by 3 bases, with 12 bases between. The chain's CDR3 is CASRRDLDYNEQFF. Here the CDR3 DNA reads TGTGCCAGCAGACGGGACTTAGACTACAATGAGCAGTTCTTC.

The rearrangement links TRBV11-3 to TRBJ2-6; the match to TRBD1 covers 9 bases. The germline V gene has CDR1 SGHNT and CDR2 YENEEA. The CDR3 length is 19 residues. Germline trimming cut 1 base from V and 0 bases from J; bases unmatched to any gene: 7. CDR3 DNA sequence: TGTGCCAGCAGCTTAGGGACGGGACAGGGCTTCTCTGGGGCCAACGTCCTGACTTTC. Encoded protein: CASSLGTGQGFSGANVLTF.

V and J are TRBV28 and TRBJ2-7, with D possibly matching TRBD2 (6 bases). V was cut by 5 bases and J by 4 bases, with 15 bases left in between. CDR1 is MDHEN, CDR2 SYDVKM, per germline. The CDR3 runs 14 residues. The CDR3 loop is CASSMGLRIYEQYF. CDR3 coding DNA: TGTGCCAGCAGTATGGGACTGAGAATTTACGAGCAGTACTTC.

In this sample, this clone turned up a few times. V and J are TRBV27 and TRBJ2-2; TRBD1 agrees at 7 bases. The CDR3 totals 14 residues. The germline V gene encodes CDR1 MNHEY and CDR2 SMNVEV (reference sequence). Losses at the gene ends were 3 bases for V and 7 bases for J; bases not matched to a gene: 5. CDR3 DNA sequence: TGTGCCAGCAGTTTGAGGGGGCTCCTCGGGGAGCTGTTTTTT. Translated: CASSLRGLLGELFF.

The rearrangement joins TRBV19 to TRBJ2-7; 11 bases map to TRBD2. Germline V CDR1 and CDR2: LNHDA, SQIVND (reference sequence). The ends lost 4 bases at V and 6 bases at J; junction bases unmatched: 5. This CDR3 is built from 14 residues. CDR3 amino acids: CASSRLAGGTEQYF. The CDR3 DNA is TGTGCCAGTAGTAGGCTAGCGGGGGGAACCGAGCAGTACTTC. Full variable domain (missing parts from reference TRBV19 and TRBJ2-7): DGGITQSPKYLFRKEGQNVTLSCEQNLNHDAMYWYRQDPGQGLRLIYYSQIVNDFQKGDIAEGYSVSREKKESFPLTVTSAQKNPTAFYLCASSRLAGGTEQYFGPGTRLTVT.

The chain is built from TRBV6-5 and TRBJ1-4; D is unclear. This CDR3 comprises 15 residues. Germline V lookup: CDR1 MNHEY, CDR2 SVGAGI. Trimming stripped 2 bases from V and 5 bases from J, with 12 bases between. CDR3 amino acids: CASSYDPGRNEKLFF. CDR3 in DNA: TGTGCCAGCAGTTACGACCCAGGAAGAAATGAAAAACTGTTTTTT.

The V and J genes are TRBV5-1 and TRBJ2-7, with D tentatively TRBD1 (5 bases). This CDR3 has 14 amino acids. V lost 3 bases and J 0 bases, leaving 10 bases between the germline ends. CDR1 and CDR2 from the germline V gene are SGHRS and YFSETQ. This CDR3 reads CASSYGQISYEQYF. The CDR3 DNA sequence: TGCGCCAGCAGCTATGGACAAATCTCCTACGAGCAGTACTTC.

This chain links TRBV28 with TRBJ2-7; 7 nucleotides align to TRBD1. Germline V gene data show CDR1 as MDHEN and CDR2 as SYDVKM. The V segment lost 5 bases and the J segment 7 bases; nucleotides outside the gene matches: 8. The CDR3 spans 13 residues. CDR3 in DNA: TGTGCCAGCAGTCTAGGACAGGTGGAAGAGCAGTACTTC. This gives the protein CASSLGQVEEQYF.